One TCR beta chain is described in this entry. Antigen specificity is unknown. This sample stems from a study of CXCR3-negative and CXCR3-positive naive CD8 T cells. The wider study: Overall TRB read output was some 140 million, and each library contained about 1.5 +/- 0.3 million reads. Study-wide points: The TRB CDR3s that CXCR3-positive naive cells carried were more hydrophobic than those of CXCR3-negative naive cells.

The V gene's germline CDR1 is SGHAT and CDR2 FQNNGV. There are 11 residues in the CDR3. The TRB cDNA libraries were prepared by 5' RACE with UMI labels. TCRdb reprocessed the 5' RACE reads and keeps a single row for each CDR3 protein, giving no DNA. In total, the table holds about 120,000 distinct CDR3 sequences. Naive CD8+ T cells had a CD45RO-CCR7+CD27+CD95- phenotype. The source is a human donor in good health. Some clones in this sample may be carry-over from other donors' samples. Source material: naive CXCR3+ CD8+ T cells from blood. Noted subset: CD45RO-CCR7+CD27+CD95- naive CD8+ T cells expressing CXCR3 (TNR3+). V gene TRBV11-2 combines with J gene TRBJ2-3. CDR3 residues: CASSNTDTQYF.